This T cell receptor (beta chain) was sequenced for a study of metastatic and nonmetastatic thyroid tumors. Across the study: Repertoire comparisons spanned blood and tumor or nodule tissue from malignant and benign thyroid patients.

Study-wide findings and caveats: Patients with malignant thyroid tumors reportedly had significantly higher TCR beta diversity than those with benign nodules, in blood and tumor.

Germline CDR1 reads DFQATT; CDR2 reads SNEGSKA (reference sequence). V shed 5 bases and J 2 bases; nucleotides not matched to a gene: 7. CDR3 size: 17 residues. The table lists this clone with many counts. Antigen unknown. Per the original methods: To classify distant metastasis in papillary thyroid cancer, a model was built from CDR3 differences across clinicopathological groups. TCRdb redid the clone calls on the PCR reads using MiXCR. None of the V and J calls come from the authors' own analysis; TCRdb made them. The data show around 26,000 clones, 20% seen once. Thyroid surgery took place with no prior treatment in any patient.

This chain connects TRBV20-1 to TRBJ2-1; 15 positions match TRBD2. This TCR was recovered from a female donor with papillary thyroid cancer or a benign thyroid nodule (not recorded which). Some clones in this sample may be carry-over from other donors' samples. Sequenced material: adjacent normal tissue. CDR3 sequence: CSASGGTSGRTYNEQFF. For the CDR3, the DNA is TGCAGTGCTTCCGGCGGGACTAGCGGGAGGACCTACAATGAGCAGTTCTTC.